Shown below are 21 T cell receptor beta chains from a single sample sequenced in a study of T cells expressing NK-cell markers. TCRdb re-called the 5' RACE reads and catalogs CDR3 proteins one per entry, DNA excluded. The sample has hundreds of thousands of distinct CDR3 sequences. Material: blood T cells: a sorted CD56 or NKG2C T cell subset, CD4+ or CD8+ T cells, or bulk PBMC T cells (not recorded which). These TCRs come from a woman aged 18 to 75 in good health.

This chain joins TRBV19 and TRBJ2-2; TCRdb designates TRBD1, a call that cannot be tested without DNA. The CDR3 extends over 13 amino acids. The germline gives CDR1 LNHDA, CDR2 SQIVND (reference sequence). Here the CDR3 reads CASTARDTGELFF. Using reference TRBV19 and TRBJ2-2 for the parts outside the CDR3, the full variable domain is DGGITQSPKYLFRKEGQNVTLSCEQNLNHDAMYWYRQDPGQGLRLIYYSQIVNDFQKGDIAEGYSVSREKKESFPLTVTSAQKNPTAFYLCASTARDTGELFFGEGSRLTVL.

This sequence joins TRBV3-1 and TRBJ2-3; TCRdb returns TRBD2, unconfirmable since there is no DNA. Per the germline V gene, CDR1 is LGHDT and CDR2 is YNNKEL (reference sequence). The CDR3 consists of 18 residues. The CDR3 sequence: CASSQLPPLAGVTDTQYF.

The chain joins TRBV12-3 or TRBV12-4 to TRBJ2-7; the D gene TCRdb calls, TRBD2, cannot be checked with no DNA. The CDR3 has 16 residues. CDR3 sequence: CASSERDGGRGDEQYF.

The chain employs TRBV12-3 or TRBV12-4 and TRBJ1-3; the TRBD1 assignment by TCRdb is unverifiable without DNA. This CDR3 contains 16 residues. The CDR3 sequence is CASSLYRVPAGNTIYF.

The chain recombines TRBV24-1 with TRBJ2-3; TCRdb gives TRBD2 as the D gene, but with no DNA this cannot be confirmed. This CDR3 comprises 16 residues. Germline assignment: CDR1 KGHDR and CDR2 SFDVKD. CDR3: CATSGTSGSHLSTQYF.

The CDR3 sequence: CASSQEAGRALGTDTQYF. The rearrangement joins TRBV4-3 to TRBJ2-3; TCRdb's D call of TRBD2 is untestable without DNA. Germline CDR1 LGHNA, CDR2 YSLEER. The CDR3 length is 18 residues.

This chain uses TRBV6-4 with TRBJ2-3; absent DNA, TCRdb's TRBD2 call cannot be checked. The length of the CDR3 is 15 residues. Germline CDR1 MRHNA, CDR2 SNTAGT. The chain's CDR3 is CASRETSGRRDTQYF.

The chain has TRBV28 and TRBJ1-1; TCRdb outputs TRBD1, but without DNA this stays unchecked. In germline, CDR1 is MDHEN, CDR2 SYDVKM. The CDR3 consists of 16 residues. CDR3 sequence reads: CASSLWAGGANTEAFF.

The V gene is TRBV20-1, the J gene TRBJ1-4; there is no DNA to check the TCRdb D call of TRBD1. This CDR3 has 17 amino acids. Germline loops: CDR1 DFQATT, CDR2 SNEGSKA (reference sequence). The CDR3 loop reads CSARVEGQGRPNEKLFF.

The rearrangement joins TRBV19 to TRBJ2-5; the D gene TCRdb calls, TRBD2, cannot be checked with no DNA. Germline lookup yields CDR1 LNHDA and CDR2 SQIVND (reference sequence). This CDR3 is 16 amino acids long. The CDR3: CANYSRDTVGKETQYF.

The V call is TRBV29-1, the J call TRBJ1-2. There are 11 residues in the CDR3. Germline V gene data show CDR1 as SQVTM and CDR2 as ANQGSEA. CDR3 in amino acids: CSVVGFDGYTF.

The chain links TRBV5-4 to TRBJ2-1; TCRdb's D call, TRBD2, is unchecked because there is no DNA. The germline V gene encodes CDR1 SGHNT and CDR2 YYREEE (reference sequence). The CDR3 extends over 15 amino acids. CDR3 sequence: CASSRWTSGYNEQFF.

The V and J genes are TRBV7-3 and TRBJ2-1; TCRdb's assignment of TRBD1 cannot be checked, as there is no DNA. The CDR3 spans 19 residues. CDR1 and CDR2 (germline): SGHTA, FQGTGA. CDR3 protein: CASSSRRPGGLSSYNEQFF.

CDR3 in amino acids: CASSLGGRDNTQYF. The chain joins TRBV5-1 to TRBJ2-3; TCRdb outputs TRBD1, but without DNA this stays unchecked. Germline lookup yields CDR1 SGHRS and CDR2 YFSETQ. CDR3 size: 14 residues.

This chain uses TRBV18 with TRBJ2-3; the TCRdb call, TRBD1, lacks DNA for checking. CDR1 and CDR2 from the germline V gene are KGHSH and LQKENI. The CDR3 is made up of 17 amino acids. This CDR3 reads CASSPPFPGSLTDTQYF.

The chain uses TRBV11-2 and TRBJ2-6; TCRdb's assignment of TRBD2 cannot be checked, as there is no DNA. CDR3 length: 18 residues. From germline, CDR1 is SGHAT and CDR2 FQNNGV. CDR3 sequence: CASSTHSGATSGANVLTF.

The chain joins TRBV5-1 to TRBJ1-1; as DNA is missing, the TRBD1 call by TCRdb cannot be tested. Germline V gene data show CDR1 as SGHRS and CDR2 as YFSETQ. This CDR3 has 15 amino acids. The CDR3 region is CASPRDRGCDTEAFF. Complete variable domain (other parts from reference TRBV5-1 and TRBJ1-1): KAGVTQTPRYLIKTRGQQVTLSCSPISGHRSVSWYQQTPGQGLQFLFEYFSETQRNKGNFPGRFSGRQFSNSRSEMNVSTLELGDSALYLCASPRDRGCDTEAFFGQGTRLTVV.

This chain connects TRBV20-1 to TRBJ2-1; no DNA is available, so the TRBD1 call from TCRdb remains unchecked. This CDR3 has 14 residues. CDR1 is DFQATT, CDR2 SNEGSKA, per germline (reference sequence). This chain's CDR3 is CSARRGSTYNEQFF.

The CDR3 is CSAREGAPDNEQYF. The chain carries TRBV20-1 and TRBJ2-7; the D gene TCRdb calls, TRBD1, cannot be checked with no DNA. Germline V lookup: CDR1 DFQATT, CDR2 SNEGSKA (reference sequence). The CDR3 is 14 residues long.

The chain uses TRBV20-1 and TRBJ2-3; the D gene TCRdb calls, TRBD1, cannot be checked with no DNA. Per the germline V gene, CDR1 is DFQATT and CDR2 is SNEGSKA (reference sequence). This CDR3 region has 15 residues. CDR3 loop: CSARVLGGAVDTQYF.

The chain links TRBV12-3 or TRBV12-4 to TRBJ2-3; the D gene TCRdb calls, TRBD2, cannot be checked with no DNA. The CDR3 is 16 amino acids. The CDR3 loop reads CASSFAAGGRTDTQYF.